A selection of T cell receptor beta chains follows, all from one sample in a study of control samples from healthy donors and cancer patients. Clones were read by immunoSEQ multiplex PCR, and TCRdb kept only the in-frame ones, dropping some. The top ten hold approximately 14% of the sample, which has over 80,000 clones, 91% seen once. The sequencing sample was made of blood. The receptors come from a man aged 30 to 39 in good health. Both conserved end residues are trimmed from each CDR3.

CDR3aa: ASSAGLLGNYGYT
v_gene: TRBV6-2/TRBV6-3
j_gene: TRBJ1-2

CDR3aa: ASSLDRGNEQY
v_gene: TRBV4-3
j_gene: TRBJ2-7

CDR3aa: ASSPETQTNEQF
v_gene: TRBV18
j_gene: TRBJ2-1

CDR3aa: ASSVAQASSGNTIY
v_gene: TRBV9
j_gene: TRBJ1-3

CDR3aa: ASSLRSGGGYT
v_gene: TRBV5-6
j_gene: TRBJ1-2

CDR3aa: ASSLVSGADEQF
v_gene: TRBV5-1
j_gene: TRBJ2-1

CDR3aa: ASSQIGEGEQY
v_gene: TRBV4-1
j_gene: TRBJ2-7

CDR3aa: ASTSGDYEQY
v_gene: TRBV28
j_gene: TRBJ2-7

CDR3aa: ASSKAPPGRGYGNTIY
v_gene: TRBV21-1
j_gene: TRBJ1-3

CDR3aa: ASSPTGEGSPLH
v_gene: TRBV7-9
j_gene: TRBJ1-6

CDR3aa: ASSLLSGGKYEQY
v_gene: TRBV28
j_gene: TRBJ2-7

CDR3aa: ASSLIPGSDTGELF
v_gene: TRBV5-1
j_gene: TRBJ2-2

CDR3aa: ASLRTRNVDTQY
v_gene: TRBV6-5
j_gene: TRBJ2-3